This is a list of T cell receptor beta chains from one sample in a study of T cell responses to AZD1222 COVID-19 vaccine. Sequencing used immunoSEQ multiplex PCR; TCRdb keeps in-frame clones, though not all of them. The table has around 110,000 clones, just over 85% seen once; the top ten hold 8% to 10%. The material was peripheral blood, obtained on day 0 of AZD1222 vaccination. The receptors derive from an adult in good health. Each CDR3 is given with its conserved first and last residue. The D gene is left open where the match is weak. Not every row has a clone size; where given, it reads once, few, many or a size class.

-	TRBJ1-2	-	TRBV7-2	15	TGTGCCAGCAGCCCATCCCCGCCTGGGACAACGGCGAACACCTTC	CASSPSPPGTTANTF
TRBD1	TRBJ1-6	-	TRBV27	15	TGTGCCAGCAGTTTATTCGGGGACAGGTCTTCACCCCTCCACTTT	CASSLFGDRSSPLHF
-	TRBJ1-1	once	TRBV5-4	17	TGTGCCAGCAGCCGCTCCGCCGGGGGACGGGGGAACACTGAAGCTTTCTTT	CASSRSAGGRGNTEAFF
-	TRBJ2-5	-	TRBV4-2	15	TGTGCCAGCAGCCACCAAGCGGGCGGCTTCGAGACCCAGTACTTC	CASSHQAGGFETQYF
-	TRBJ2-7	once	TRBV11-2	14	TGTGCCAGCAGCTTAACCCGATGGAGCTACGAGCAGTACTTC	CASSLTRWSYEQYF
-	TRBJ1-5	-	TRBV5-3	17	TGTGCCAGAAGCTTGGCGGTTTTGGGAAGAAGCAATCAGCCCCAGCATTTT	CARSLAVLGRSNQPQHF
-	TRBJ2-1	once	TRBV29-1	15	TGCAGCGTTGGGGCTCCCCAGGGCTCCTACAATGAGCAGTTCTTC	CSVGAPQGSYNEQFF
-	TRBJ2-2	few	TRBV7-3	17	TGTGCCAGCAGCTTAGGGGTGGGAGGCCCGAACACCGGGGAGCTGTTTTTT	CASSLGVGGPNTGELFF
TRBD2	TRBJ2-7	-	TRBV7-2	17	TGTGCCAGCACCCCAGGTTTTGGGCGGGGGAGCTCCTACGAGCAGTACTTC	CASTPGFGRGSSYEQYF
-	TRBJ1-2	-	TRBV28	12	TGTGCCAGCAGTTTACGGGACTATGGCTACACCTTC	CASSLRDYGYTF
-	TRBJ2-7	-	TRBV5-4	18	TGTGCCAGCAGCTTGCCTCACGGGACGGGTTTTGGTACCTACGAGCAGTACTTC	CASSLPHGTGFGTYEQYF
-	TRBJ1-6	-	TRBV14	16	TGTGCCAGCAGCCAAGATTGGAGTCAGGGGTATTCACCCCTCCACTTT	CASSQDWSQGYSPLHF
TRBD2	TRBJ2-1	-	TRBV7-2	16	TGTGCCAGCAGCTTACAAAGTGGTGGCGGGAGGCGGGAGCAGTTCTTC	CASSLQSGGGRREQFF
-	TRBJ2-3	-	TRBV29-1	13	TGCAGCGTTGCCCAGGGGCGGGCAGATACGCAGTATTTT	CSVAQGRADTQYF
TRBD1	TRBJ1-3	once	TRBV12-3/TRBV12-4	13	TGTGCCAGCAGCCGGGACAGAGGGAACACCATATATTTT	CASSRDRGNTIYF
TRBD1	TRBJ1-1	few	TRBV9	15	TGTGCCAGCAGCGTAGTGCAGGGGGCGGACACTGAAGCTTTCTTT	CASSVVQGADTEAFF
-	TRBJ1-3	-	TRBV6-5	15	TGTGCCAGCAGGACCGCAGTCGGGGCAGGAAACACCATATATTTT	CASRTAVGAGNTIYF
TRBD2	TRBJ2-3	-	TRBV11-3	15	TGTGCCAGCAGTTCGCGGGGGGCACTCACAGATACGCAGTATTTT	CASSSRGALTDTQYF
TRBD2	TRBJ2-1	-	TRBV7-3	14	TGTGCCAGCAGCTTATGGGCGGGGGGTACTGAGCAGTTCTTC	CASSLWAGGTEQFF
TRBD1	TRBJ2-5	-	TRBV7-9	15	TGTGCCAGCAGCTACGGGACAGGGTCTCAAGAGACCCAGTACTTC	CASSYGTGSQETQYF
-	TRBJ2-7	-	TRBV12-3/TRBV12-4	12	TGTGCCAGCAGTTTAGGTAGGGGGAGGCAGTACTTC	CASSLGRGRQYF
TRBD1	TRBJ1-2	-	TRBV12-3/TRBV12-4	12	TGTGCCAGCATGACAGGGATTTATGGCTACACCTTC	CASMTGIYGYTF
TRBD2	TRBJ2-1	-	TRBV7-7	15	TGTGCCAGCAGCCCAGGACTAGCGCCCAACAATGAGCAGTTCTTC	CASSPGLAPNNEQFF
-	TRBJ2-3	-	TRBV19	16	TGTGCCAGTAGCACTAGCTCTCGAGGGAGCACAGATACGCAGTATTTT	CASSTSSRGSTDTQYF
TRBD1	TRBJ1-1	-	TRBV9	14	TGTGCCAGCAGCGTACAGGGGGCTGCCACTGAAGCTTTCTTT	CASSVQGAATEAFF
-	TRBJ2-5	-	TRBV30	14	TGTGCCTGGACGCATGGAGGTAACCAAGAGACCCAGTACTTC	CAWTHGGNQETQYF
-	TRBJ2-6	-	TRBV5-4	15	TGTGCCAGCAGACCCGGGACAACTGGGGCCAACGTCCTGACTTTC	CASRPGTTGANVLTF
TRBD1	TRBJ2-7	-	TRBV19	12	TGTGCCACCAGGGGGAGCTCCTACGAGCAGTACTTC	CATRGSSYEQYF
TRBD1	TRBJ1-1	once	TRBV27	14	TGTGCCAGCAGTTTCGGGACAGGACACACTGAAGCTTTCTTT	CASSFGTGHTEAFF
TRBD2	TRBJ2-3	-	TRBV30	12	TGTGCCTGGAGTATGGGGGGGGACACGCAGTATTTT	CAWSMGGDTQYF
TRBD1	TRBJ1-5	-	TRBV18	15	TGTGCCAGCTCAGAGCCGGACAGGGAAAATCAGCCCCAGCATTTT	CASSEPDRENQPQHF
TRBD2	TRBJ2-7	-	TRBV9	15	TGTGCCAGCAGCCCCCGGCTAGCGGGGGGCTACGAGCAGTACTTC	CASSPRLAGGYEQYF
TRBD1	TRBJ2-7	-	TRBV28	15	TGTGCCAGCAGGTCTGGGACAGGGGCTCTCTACGAGCAGTACTTC	CASRSGTGALYEQYF
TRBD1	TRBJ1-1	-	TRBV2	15	TGTGCCAGCGAAGAAGGGGGCAGGAGGAACACTGAAGCTTTCTTT	CASEEGGRRNTEAFF
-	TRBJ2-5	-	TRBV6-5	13	TGTGCCAGCAGTATCGGGAGAACGGAGACCCAGTACTTC	CASSIGRTETQYF
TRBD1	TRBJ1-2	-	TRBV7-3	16	TGTGCCAGCAGCTTAACGCCGGGACAGCCTTACTATGACTACACCTTC	CASSLTPGQPYYDYTF
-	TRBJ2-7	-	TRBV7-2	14	TGTGCCAGCAGCTTACGGGAGCCACCCTACGAGCAGTACTTC	CASSLREPPYEQYF